These T cell receptor beta chains were read from a single sample in a study of shared clonotypes between healthy human individuals. Sequencing was performed with immunoSEQ multiplex PCR; in TCRdb, only in-frame clones are kept and a portion is missing. The data contain roughly 1,600,000 clones, around 98.5% of them singletons. Material: naive CD4+ T cells sorted from blood. All receptors derive from a man between 25 and 39 years old in good health. The CDR3 runs from the conserved cysteine through the conserved F or W. The D gene is left open where the match is weak. Not all rows give a size; the values are once, few, many and, for expanded clones, a class.

d_gene	v_gene	abundance	j_gene	CDR3nt	CDR3aa
.	TRBV15	.	TRBJ2-2	TGTGCCACCAGCAGAGCCCGAAACACCGGGGAGCTGTTTTTT	CATSRARNTGELFF
.	TRBV27	.	TRBJ1-1	TGTGCCAGCAGTTTATTTCGACAGACTGAAGCTTTCTTT	CASSLFRQTEAFF
TRBD2	TRBV15	.	TRBJ2-1	TGTGCCACCAGCAGACTCCGGGAGGGCCGGAACAATGAGCAGTTCTTC	CATSRLREGRNNEQFF
.	TRBV7-9	.	TRBJ1-2	TGTGCCAGCAGCTTAGTTGGATCTACAAGACACGGCTACACCTTC	CASSLVGSTRHGYTF
.	TRBV5-4	.	TRBJ2-1	TGTGCCAGCAGCAAAGCCGGGACCCAAGGTTACAATGAGCAGTTCTTC	CASSKAGTQGYNEQFF
TRBD2	TRBV4-3	.	TRBJ2-3	TGCGCCAGCAGCCTTCAGGGCCTAGCGGCAGATACGCAGTATTTT	CASSLQGLAADTQYF
.	TRBV29-1	once	TRBJ1-1	TGCAGCGTGCAACCAAGAGGGAACACTGAAGCTTTCTTT	CSVQPRGNTEAFF
.	TRBV4-1	.	TRBJ2-1	TGCGCCAGCAGCCAAGCATACAATGAGCAGTTCTTC	CASSQAYNEQFF
TRBD2	TRBV11-3	.	TRBJ2-2	TGTGCCAGCAGCCGGGGGGGTTCCGGGAACACCGGGGAGCTGTTTTTT	CASSRGGSGNTGELFF
TRBD2	TRBV19	.	TRBJ2-1	TGTGCCAGTAGTATATTTTATCCAGAAACCGGGACTAGCGTTGAGCAGTTCTTC	CASSIFYPETGTSVEQFF
.	TRBV6-5	.	TRBJ2-1	TGTGCCAGCACCAAGGGGGGGGCCTACAATGAGCAGTTCTTC	CASTKGGAYNEQFF
TRBD1	TRBV7-9	.	TRBJ2-1	TGTGCCAGCAGTCTGCTTCTCGGGACAGGGCACAATGAGCAGTTCTTC	CASSLLLGTGHNEQFF
TRBD1	TRBV5-4	.	TRBJ2-5	TGTGCCAGCAGCTTGCCGGGACAGGGAGGAGAGACCCAGTACTTC	CASSLPGQGGETQYF
.	TRBV28	.	TRBJ2-7	TGTGCCAGCAGCTACAGCGGACCCTACGAGCAGTACTTC	CASSYSGPYEQYF
.	TRBV2	.	TRBJ2-1	TGTGCCAGCAGTGTAGTTTTTGGAGGGAGTGAGCAGTTCTTC	CASSVVFGGSEQFF
.	TRBV9	once	TRBJ1-3	TGTGCCAGCAGTGAGACCCAAAACACCATATATTTT	CASSETQNTIYF
TRBD1	TRBV6-1	.	TRBJ1-1	TGTGCCAGCAGGACAGGGATGAACACTGAAGCTTTCTTT	CASRTGMNTEAFF
TRBD1	TRBV30	.	TRBJ1-3	TGTGCCTGGAGTCCTCTCAACAGGGGGCCTGGAAACACCATATATTTT	CAWSPLNRGPGNTIYF
TRBD1	TRBV28	.	TRBJ1-1	TGTGCCAGCACCGACAGGGGTCATACTGAAGCTTTCTTT	CASTDRGHTEAFF
TRBD2	TRBV28	.	TRBJ2-4	TGTGCCAGCACTTCCTCGGGACTAGCGGGAGAAACCAAAAACATTCAGTACTTC	CASTSSGLAGETKNIQYF
.	TRBV5-6	.	TRBJ2-7	TGTGCCAGCAGCCTCAGGGTGGGGGAGCAGTACTTC	CASSLRVGEQYF
.	TRBV6-6	.	TRBJ1-4	TGTGCCAGCATCCCGGGGGCGGCTAATGAAAAACTGTTTTTT	CASIPGAANEKLFF